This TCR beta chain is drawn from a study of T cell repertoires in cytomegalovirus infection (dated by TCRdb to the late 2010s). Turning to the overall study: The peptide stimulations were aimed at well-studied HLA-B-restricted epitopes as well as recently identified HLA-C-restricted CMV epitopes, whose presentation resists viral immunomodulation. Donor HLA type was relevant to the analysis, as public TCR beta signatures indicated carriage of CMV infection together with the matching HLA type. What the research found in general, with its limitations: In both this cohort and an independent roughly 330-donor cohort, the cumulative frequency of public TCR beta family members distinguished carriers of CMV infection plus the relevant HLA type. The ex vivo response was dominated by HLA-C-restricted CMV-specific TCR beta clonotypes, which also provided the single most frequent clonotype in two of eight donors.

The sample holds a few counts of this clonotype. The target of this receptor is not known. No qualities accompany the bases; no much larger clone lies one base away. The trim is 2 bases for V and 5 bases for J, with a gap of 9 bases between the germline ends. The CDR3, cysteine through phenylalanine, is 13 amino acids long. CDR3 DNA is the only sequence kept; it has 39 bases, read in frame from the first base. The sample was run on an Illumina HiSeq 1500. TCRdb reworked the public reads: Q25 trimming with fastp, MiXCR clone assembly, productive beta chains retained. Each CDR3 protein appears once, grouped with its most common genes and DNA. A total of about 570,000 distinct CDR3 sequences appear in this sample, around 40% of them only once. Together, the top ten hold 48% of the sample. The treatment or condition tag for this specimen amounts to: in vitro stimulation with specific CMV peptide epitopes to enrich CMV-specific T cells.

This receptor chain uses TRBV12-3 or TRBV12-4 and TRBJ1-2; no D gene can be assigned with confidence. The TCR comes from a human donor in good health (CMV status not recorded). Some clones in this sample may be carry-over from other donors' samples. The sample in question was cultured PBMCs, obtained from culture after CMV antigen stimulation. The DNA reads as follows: TGTGCCAGCAGTTTAAGACGGAAATATGGCTACACCTTC. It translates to CASSLRRKYGYTF.